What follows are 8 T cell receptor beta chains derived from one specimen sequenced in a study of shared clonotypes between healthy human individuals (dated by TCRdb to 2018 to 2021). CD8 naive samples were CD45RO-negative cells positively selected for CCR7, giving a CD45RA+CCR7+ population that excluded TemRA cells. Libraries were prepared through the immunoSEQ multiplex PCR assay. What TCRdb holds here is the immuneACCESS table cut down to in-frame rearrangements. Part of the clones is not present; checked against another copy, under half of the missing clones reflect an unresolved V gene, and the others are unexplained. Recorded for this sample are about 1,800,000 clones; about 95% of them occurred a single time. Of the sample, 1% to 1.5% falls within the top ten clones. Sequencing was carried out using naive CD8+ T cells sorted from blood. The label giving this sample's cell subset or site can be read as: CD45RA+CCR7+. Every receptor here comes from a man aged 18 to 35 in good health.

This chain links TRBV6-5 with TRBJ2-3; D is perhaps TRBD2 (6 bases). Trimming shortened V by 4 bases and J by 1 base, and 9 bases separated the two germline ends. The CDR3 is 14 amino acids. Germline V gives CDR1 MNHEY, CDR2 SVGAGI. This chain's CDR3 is CASSFSGGTDTQYF. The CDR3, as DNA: TGTGCCAGCAGTTTTTCGGGGGGCACAGATACGCAGTATTTT.

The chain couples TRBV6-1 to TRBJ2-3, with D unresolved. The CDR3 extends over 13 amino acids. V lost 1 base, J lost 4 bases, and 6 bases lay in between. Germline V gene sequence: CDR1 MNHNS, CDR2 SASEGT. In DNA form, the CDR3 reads TGTGCCAGCAGTGAAGATTTAGCAGATACGCAGTATTTT. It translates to CASSEDLADTQYF.

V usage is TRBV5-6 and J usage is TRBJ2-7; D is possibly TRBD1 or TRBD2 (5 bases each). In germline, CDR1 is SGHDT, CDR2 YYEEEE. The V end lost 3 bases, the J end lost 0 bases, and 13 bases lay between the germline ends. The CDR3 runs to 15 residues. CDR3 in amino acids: CASSYGGYGSYEQYF. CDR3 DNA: TGTGCCAGCAGCTATGGGGGTTACGGCTCCTACGAGCAGTACTTC.

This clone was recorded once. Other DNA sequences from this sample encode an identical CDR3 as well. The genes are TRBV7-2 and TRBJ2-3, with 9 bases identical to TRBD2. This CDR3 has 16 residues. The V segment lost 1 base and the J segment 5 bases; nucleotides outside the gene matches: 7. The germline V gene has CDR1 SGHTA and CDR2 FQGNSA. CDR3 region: CASSLVPAGGQDTQYF. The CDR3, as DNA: TGTGCCAGCAGCTTAGTCCCAGCGGGGGGTCAAGATACGCAGTATTTT.

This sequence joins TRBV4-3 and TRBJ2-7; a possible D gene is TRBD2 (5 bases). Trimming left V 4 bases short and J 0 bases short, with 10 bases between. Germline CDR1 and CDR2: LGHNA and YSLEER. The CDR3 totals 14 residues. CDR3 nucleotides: TGCGCCAGCAGCCCCAGGAGGTTCTCCTACGAGCAGTACTTC. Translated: CASSPRRFSYEQYF.

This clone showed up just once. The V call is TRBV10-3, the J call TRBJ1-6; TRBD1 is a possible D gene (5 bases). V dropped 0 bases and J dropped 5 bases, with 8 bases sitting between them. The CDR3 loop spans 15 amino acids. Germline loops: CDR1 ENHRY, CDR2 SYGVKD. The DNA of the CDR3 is TGTGCCATCAGTGAGTCGGGACTGAATAATTCACCCCTCCACTTT. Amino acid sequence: CAISESGLNNSPLHF.

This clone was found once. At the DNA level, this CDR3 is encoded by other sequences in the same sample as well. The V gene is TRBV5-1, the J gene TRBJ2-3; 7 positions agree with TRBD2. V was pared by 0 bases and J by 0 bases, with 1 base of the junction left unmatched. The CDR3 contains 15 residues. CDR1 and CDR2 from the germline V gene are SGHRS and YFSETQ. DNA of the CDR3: TGCGCCAGCAGCTTGGGCGGGGGTAGCACAGATACGCAGTATTTT. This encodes CASSLGGGSTDTQYF. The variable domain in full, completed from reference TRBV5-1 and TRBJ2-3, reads KAGVTQTPRYLIKTRGQQVTLSCSPISGHRSVSWYQQTPGQGLQFLFEYFSETQRNKGNFPGRFSGRQFSNSRSEMNVSTLELGDSALYLCASSLGGGSTDTQYFGPGTRLTVL.

CDR3 in DNA: TGTGCCAGAAGCTTGGGACAGGGTACCGGGGAGCTGTTTTTT. Its translation: CARSLGQGTGELFF. The chain is built from TRBV5-3 and TRBJ2-2; 7 bases line up with TRBD1. TRBV5-3 carries the ORF label, with uncertain function. V shed 0 bases and J 5 bases; nucleotides not matched to a gene: 1. The CDR3 spans 14 residues.